This TCR beta chain was captured by sequencing in a study of blood T cell repertoires in COVID-19. CDR1 and CDR2 (germline): GTSNPN, SVGIG (reference sequence). Trimming took off 2 bases at V and 8 bases at J, with 10 bases between the two ends. This CDR3 is built from 12 residues. Study processing details: Amplifying reference gene primers gave estimates of nucleated cell counts. Produced via immunoSEQ multiplex PCR; TCRdb's table is partial and in-frame only. From that table come the V and J calls and clone size; the DNA was used to work out D and trimming. The table has roughly 120,000 clones, around 90% seen once; the top ten hold almost 0.9%.

The chain uses TRBV30 and TRBJ2-1, with D unclear. This receptor was taken from a woman aged 45 to 65 with active or convalescent COVID-19. Material: peripheral blood. The CDR3 coding sequence is TGTGCCTGGAGTCTTACTATTGATGAGCAGTTCTTC. Amino acids: CAWSLTIDEQFF. Supplemented by reference TRBV30 and TRBJ2-1, the full variable domain reads SQTIHQWPATLVQPVGSPLSLECTVEGTSNPNLYWYRQAAGRGLQLLFYSVGIGQISSEVPQNLSASRPQDRQFILSSKKLLLSDSGFYLCAWSLTIDEQFFGPGTRLTVL.